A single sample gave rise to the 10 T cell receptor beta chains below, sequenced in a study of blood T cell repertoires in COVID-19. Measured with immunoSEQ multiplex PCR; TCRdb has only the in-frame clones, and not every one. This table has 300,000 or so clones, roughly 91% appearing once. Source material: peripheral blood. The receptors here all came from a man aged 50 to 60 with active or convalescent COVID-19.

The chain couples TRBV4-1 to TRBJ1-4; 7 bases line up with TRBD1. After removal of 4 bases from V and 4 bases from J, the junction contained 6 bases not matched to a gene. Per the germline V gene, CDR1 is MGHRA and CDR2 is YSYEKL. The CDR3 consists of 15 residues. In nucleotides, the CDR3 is TGCGCCAGCAGCCGTTCCGGGACAGTTAATGAAAAACTGTTTTTT. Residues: CASSRSGTVNEKLFF.

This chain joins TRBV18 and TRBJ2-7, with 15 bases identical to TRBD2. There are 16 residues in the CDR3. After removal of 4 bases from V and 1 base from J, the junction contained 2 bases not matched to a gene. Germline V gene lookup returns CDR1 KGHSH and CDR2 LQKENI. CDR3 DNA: TGTGCCAGCTCACTGGGACTAGCGGGAGGTTCCTACGAGCAGTACTTC. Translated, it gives CASSLGLAGGSYEQYF.

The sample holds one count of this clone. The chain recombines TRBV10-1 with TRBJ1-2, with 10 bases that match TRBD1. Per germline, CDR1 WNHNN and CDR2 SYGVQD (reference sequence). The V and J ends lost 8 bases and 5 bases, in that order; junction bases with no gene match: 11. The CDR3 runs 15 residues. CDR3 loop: CASRHSGQGGYGYTF. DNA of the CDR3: TGCGCCAGCCGCCACTCCGGACAGGGGGGATATGGCTACACCTTC.

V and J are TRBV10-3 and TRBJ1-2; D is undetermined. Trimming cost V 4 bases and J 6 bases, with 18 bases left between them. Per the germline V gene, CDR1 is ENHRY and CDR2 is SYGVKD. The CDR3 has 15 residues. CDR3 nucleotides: TGTGCCATCAGTGTTGAGAGTTCCGCACCCAATGGCTACACCTTC. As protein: CAISVESSAPNGYTF.

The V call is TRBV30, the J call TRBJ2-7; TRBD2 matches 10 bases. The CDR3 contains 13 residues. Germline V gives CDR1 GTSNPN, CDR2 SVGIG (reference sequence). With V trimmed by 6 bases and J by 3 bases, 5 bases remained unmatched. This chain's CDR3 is CACHTSGIYEQYF. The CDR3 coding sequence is TGTGCCTGCCATACTAGCGGGATCTACGAGCAGTACTTC. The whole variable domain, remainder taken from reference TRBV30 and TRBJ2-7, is SQTIHQWPATLVQPVGSPLSLECTVEGTSNPNLYWYRQAAGRGLQLLFYSVGIGQISSEVPQNLSASRPQDRQFILSSKKLLLSDSGFYLCACHTSGIYEQYFGPGTRLTVT.

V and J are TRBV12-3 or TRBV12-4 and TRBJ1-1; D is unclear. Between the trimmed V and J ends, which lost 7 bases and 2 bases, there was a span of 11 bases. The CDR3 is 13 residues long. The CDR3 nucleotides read TGTGCCAGCAATATCCGGGGTAACACTGAAGCTTTCTTT. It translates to CASNIRGNTEAFF.

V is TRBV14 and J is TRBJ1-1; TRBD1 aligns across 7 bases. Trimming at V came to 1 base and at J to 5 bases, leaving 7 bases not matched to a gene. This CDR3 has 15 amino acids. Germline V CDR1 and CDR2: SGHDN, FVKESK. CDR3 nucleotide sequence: TGTGCCAGCAGCCAAGGGACAGGCTGGAGGACTGAAGCTTTCTTT. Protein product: CASSQGTGWRTEAFF.

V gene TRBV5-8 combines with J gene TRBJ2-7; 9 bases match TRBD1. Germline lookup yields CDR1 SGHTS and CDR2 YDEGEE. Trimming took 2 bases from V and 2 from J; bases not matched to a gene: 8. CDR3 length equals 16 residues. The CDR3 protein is CASSFRRTGAPYEQYF. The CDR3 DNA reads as TGTGCCAGCAGCTTCCGCCGGACAGGGGCCCCCTACGAGCAGTACTTC.

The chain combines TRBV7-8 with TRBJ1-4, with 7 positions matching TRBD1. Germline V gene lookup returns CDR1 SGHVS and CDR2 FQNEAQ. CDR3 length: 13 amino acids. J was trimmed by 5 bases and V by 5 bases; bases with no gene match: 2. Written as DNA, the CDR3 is TGTGCCAGCAGCCGAGGGGGCAATGAAAAACTGTTTTTT. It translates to CASSRGGNEKLFF. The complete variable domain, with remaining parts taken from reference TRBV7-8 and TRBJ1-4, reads GAGVSQSPRYKVAKRGQDVALRCDPISGHVSLFWYQQALGQGPEFLTYFQNEAQLDKSGLPSDRFFAERPEGSVSTLKIQRTQQEDSAVYLCASSRGGNEKLFFGSGTQLSVL.

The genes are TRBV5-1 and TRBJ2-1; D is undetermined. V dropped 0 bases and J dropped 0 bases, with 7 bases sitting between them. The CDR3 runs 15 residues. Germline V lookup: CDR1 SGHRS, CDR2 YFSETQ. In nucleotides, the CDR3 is TGCGCCAGCAGCTTGGATGGCAGCTCCTACAATGAGCAGTTCTTC. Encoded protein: CASSLDGSSYNEQFF.